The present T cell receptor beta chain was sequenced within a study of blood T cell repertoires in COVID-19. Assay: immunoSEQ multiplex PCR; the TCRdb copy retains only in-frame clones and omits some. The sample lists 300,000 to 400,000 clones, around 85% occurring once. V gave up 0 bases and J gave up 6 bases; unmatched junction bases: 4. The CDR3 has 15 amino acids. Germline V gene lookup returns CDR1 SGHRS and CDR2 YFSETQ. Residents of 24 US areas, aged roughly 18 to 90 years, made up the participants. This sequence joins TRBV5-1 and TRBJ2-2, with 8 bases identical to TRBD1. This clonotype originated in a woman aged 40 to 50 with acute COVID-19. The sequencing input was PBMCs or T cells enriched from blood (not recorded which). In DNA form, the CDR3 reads TGCGCCAGCAGCTTGGGACGGACAGGGCCCGGGGAGCTGTTTTTT. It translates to CASSLGRTGPGELFF. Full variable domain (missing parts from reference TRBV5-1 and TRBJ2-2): KAGVTQTPRYLIKTRGQQVTLSCSPISGHRSVSWYQQTPGQGLQFLFEYFSETQRNKGNFPGRFSGRQFSNSRSEMNVSTLELGDSALYLCASSLGRTGPGELFFGEGSRLTVL.